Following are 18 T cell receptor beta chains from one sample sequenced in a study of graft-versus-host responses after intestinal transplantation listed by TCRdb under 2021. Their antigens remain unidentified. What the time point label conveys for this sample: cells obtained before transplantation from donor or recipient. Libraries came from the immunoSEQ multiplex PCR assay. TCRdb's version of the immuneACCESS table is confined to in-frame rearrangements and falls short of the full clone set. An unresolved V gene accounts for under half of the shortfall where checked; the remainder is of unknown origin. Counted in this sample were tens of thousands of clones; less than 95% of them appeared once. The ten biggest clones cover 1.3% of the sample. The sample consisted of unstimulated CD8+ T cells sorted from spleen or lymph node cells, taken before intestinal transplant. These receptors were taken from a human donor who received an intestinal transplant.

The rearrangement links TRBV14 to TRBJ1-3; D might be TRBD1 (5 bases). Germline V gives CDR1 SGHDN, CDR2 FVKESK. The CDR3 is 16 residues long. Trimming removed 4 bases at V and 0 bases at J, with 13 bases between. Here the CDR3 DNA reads TGTGCCAGCAGCCCCTTGACAGCATACTCTGGAAACACCATATATTTT. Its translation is CASSPLTAYSGNTIYF.

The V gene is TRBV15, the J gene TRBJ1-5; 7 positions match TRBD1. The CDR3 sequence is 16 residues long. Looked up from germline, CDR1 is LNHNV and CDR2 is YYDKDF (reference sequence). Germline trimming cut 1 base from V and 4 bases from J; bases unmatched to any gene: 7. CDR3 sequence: CATSRVGTGENQPQHF. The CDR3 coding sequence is TGTGCCACCAGCAGAGTTGGAACAGGGGAAAATCAGCCCCAGCATTTT.

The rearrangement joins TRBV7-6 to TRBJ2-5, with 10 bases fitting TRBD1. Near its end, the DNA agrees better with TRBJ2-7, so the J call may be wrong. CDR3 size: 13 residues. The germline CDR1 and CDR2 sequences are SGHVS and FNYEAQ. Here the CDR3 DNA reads TGTGCCAGCAGGGGACAGGGGCAAGGCGAGCAGTACTTC. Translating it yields CASRGQGQGEQYF.

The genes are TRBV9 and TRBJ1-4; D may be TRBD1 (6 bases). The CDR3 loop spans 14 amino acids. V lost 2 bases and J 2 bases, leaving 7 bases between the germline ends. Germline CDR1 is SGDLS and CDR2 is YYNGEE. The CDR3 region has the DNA TGTGCCAGCAGCGTTGGACAGACTAATGAAAAACTGTTTTTT. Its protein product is CASSVGQTNEKLFF.

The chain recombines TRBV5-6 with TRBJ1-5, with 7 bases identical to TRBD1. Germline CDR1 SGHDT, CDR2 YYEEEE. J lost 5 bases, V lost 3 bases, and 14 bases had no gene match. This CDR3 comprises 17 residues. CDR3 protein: CASSSLAGKGAHQPQHF. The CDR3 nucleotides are TGTGCCAGCAGCTCTCTTGCCGGAAAGGGGGCCCATCAGCCCCAGCATTTT. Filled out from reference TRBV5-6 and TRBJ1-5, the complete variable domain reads DAGVTQSPTHLIKTRGQQVTLRCSPKSGHDTVSWYQQALGQGPQFIFQYYEEEERQRGNFPDRFSGHQFPNYSSELNVNALLLGDSALYLCASSSLAGKGAHQPQHFGDGTRLSIL.

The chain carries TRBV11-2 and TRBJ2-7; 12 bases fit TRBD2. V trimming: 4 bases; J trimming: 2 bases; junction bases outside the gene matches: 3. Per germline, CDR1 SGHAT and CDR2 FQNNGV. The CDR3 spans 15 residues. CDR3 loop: CASSWGLAGAYEQYF. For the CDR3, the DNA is TGTGCCAGCAGCTGGGGACTAGCGGGTGCCTACGAGCAGTACTTC.

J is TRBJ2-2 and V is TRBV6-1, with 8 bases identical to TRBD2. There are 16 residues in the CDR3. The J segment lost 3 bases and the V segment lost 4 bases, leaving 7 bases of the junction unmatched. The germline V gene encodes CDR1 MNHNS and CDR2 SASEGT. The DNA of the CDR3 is TGTGCCAGCAGTGCGGGACTAGTGAGGTACACCGGGGAGCTGTTTTTT. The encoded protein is CASSAGLVRYTGELFF.

The CDR3 nucleotides read TGTGCCAGCAGCCAGGGGGTCGGCACTGAAGCTTTCTTT. Translating gives CASSQGVGTEAFF. The V gene is TRBV27, the J gene TRBJ1-1, with 7 bases identical to TRBD1. The CDR3 has 13 amino acids. In germline, CDR1 is MNHEY, CDR2 SMNVEV (reference sequence). With 6 bases clipped from V and 4 bases from J, the junction kept 5 bases outside the gene matches.

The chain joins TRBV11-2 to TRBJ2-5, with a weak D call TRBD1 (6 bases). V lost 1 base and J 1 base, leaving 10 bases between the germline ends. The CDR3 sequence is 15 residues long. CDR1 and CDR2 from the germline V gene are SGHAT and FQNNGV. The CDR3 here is CASSLGQGSQETQYF. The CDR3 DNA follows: TGTGCCAGCAGCTTAGGGCAGGGGAGCCAAGAGACCCAGTACTTC.

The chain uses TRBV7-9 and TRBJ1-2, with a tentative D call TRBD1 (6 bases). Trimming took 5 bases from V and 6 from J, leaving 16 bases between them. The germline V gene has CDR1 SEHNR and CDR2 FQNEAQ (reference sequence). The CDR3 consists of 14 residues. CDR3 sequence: CASSQRGGLDGYTF. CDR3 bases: TGTGCCAGCAGCCAAAGGGGGGGCTTAGATGGCTACACCTTC. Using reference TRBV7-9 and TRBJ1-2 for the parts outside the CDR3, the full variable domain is DTGVSQNPRHKITKRGQNVTFRCDPISEHNRLYWYRQTLGQGPEFLTYFQNEAQLEKSRLLSDRFSAERPKGSFSTLEIQRTEQGDSAMYLCASSQRGGLDGYTFGSGTRLTVV.

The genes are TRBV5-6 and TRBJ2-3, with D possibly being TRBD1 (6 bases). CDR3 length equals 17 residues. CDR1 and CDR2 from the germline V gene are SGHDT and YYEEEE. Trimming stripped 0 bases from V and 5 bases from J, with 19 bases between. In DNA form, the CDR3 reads TGTGCCAGCAGCTTGGAGGTCGGGGACACCTCGCAAGATACGCAGTATTTT. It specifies CASSLEVGDTSQDTQYF.

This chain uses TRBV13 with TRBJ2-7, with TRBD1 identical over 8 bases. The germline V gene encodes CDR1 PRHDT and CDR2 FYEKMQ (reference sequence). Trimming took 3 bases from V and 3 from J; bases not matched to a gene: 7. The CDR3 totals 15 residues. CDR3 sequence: CASSLDGQGFYEQYF. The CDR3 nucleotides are TGTGCCAGCAGCTTGGATGGACAGGGTTTCTACGAGCAGTACTTC.

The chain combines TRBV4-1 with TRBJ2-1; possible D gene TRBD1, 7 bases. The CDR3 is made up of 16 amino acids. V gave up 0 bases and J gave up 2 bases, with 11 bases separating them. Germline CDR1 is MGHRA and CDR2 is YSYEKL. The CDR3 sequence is CASSQDRGTAYNEQFF. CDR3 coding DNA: TGCGCCAGCAGCCAAGATCGGGGGACAGCCTACAATGAGCAGTTCTTC.

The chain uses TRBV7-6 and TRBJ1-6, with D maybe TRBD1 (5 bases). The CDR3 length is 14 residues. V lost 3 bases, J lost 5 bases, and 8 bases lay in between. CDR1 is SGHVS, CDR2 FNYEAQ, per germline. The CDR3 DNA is TGTGCCAGCAGCTTCCCAGGGAATAATTCACCCCTCCACTTT. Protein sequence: CASSFPGNNSPLHF.

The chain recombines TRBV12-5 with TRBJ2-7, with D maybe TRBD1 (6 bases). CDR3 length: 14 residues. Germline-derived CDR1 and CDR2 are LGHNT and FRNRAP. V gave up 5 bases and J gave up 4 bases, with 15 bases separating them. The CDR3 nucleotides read TGTGCTAGTGGTATGGAGACAGGAGGTTACGAGCAGTACTTC. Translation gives CASGMETGGYEQYF.

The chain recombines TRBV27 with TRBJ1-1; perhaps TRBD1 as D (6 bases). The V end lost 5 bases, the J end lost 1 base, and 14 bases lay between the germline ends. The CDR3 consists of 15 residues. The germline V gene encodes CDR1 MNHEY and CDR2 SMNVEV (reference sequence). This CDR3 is CASSRGGGTNTEAFF. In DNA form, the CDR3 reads TGTGCCAGCAGTCGAGGGGGGGGGACGAACACTGAAGCTTTCTTT.

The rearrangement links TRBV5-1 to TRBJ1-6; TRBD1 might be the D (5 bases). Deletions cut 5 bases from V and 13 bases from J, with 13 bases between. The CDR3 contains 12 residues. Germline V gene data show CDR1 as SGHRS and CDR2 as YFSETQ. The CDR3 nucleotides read TGCGCCAGCAGGGAGGGGAGTTCGCCCCTCCACTTT. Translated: CASREGSSPLHF.

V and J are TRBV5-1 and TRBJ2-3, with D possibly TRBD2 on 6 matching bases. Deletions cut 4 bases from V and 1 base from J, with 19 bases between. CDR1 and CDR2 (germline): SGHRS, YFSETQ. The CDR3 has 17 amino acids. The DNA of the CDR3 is TGCGCCAGCAGCGACGGGACTGTCATAGAAGGCACAGATACGCAGTATTTT. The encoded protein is CASSDGTVIEGTDTQYF. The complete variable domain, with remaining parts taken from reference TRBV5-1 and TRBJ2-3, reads KAGVTQTPRYLIKTRGQQVTLSCSPISGHRSVSWYQQTPGQGLQFLFEYFSETQRNKGNFPGRFSGRQFSNSRSEMNVSTLELGDSALYLCASSDGTVIEGTDTQYFGPGTRLTVL.